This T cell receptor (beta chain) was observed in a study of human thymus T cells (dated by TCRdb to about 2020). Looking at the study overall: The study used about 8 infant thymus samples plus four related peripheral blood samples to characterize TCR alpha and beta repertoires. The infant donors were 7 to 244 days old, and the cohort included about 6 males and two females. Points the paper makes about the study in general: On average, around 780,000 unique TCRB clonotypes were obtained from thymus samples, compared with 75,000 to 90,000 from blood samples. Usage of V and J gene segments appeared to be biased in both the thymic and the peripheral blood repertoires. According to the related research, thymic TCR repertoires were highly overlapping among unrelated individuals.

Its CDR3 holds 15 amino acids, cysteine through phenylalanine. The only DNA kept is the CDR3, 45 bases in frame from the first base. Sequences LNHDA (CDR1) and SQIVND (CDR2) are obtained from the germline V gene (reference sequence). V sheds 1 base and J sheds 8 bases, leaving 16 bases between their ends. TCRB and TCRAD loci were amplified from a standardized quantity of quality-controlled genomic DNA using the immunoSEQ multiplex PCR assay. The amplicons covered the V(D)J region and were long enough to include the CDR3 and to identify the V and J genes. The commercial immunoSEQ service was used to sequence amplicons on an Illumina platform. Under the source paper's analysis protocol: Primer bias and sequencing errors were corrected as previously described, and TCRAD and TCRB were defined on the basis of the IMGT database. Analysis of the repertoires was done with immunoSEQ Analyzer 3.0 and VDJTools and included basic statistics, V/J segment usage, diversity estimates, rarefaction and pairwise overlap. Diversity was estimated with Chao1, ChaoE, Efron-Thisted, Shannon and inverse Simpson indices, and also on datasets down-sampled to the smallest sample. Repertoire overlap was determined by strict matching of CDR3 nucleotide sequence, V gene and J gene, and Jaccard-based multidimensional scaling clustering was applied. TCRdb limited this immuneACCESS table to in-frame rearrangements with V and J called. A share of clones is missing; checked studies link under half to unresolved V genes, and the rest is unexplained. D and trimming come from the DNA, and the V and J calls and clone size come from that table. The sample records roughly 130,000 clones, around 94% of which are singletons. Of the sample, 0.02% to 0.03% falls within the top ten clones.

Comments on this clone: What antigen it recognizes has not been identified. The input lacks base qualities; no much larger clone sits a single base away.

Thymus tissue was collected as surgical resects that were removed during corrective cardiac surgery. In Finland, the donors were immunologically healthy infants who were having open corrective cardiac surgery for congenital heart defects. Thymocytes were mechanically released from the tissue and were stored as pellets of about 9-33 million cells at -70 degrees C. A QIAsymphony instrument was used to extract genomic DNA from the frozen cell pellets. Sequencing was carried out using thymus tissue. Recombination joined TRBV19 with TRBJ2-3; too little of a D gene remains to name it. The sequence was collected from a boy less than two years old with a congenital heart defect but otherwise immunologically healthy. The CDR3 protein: CASSIVQGLLGTQYF. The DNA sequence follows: TGTGCCAGTAGTATAGTCCAAGGGTTGTTGGGTACGCAGTATTTT.